This record concerns one TCR beta chain sequence. Per germline, CDR1 SGHVS and CDR2 FNYEAQ. This CDR3 is built from 13 residues. V gave up 4 bases and J gave up 8 bases, with 14 bases separating them. 13 Jbeta primers and 60 Vbeta primers were used for the PCR. Data came from immunoSEQ multiplex PCR; TCRdb stores just in-frame clones and leaves some out. The data hold fewer than 110,000 clones, with about four fifths observed a single time. The record originates from a study of cytomegalovirus exposure and HLA in healthy donors. The overall study: Early on, a data release was issued that held some 91 million unique TCRs from HLA-typed donors.

The donors gave bone marrow, and they were healthy. The chain uses TRBV7-6 and TRBJ1-1, with D possibly matching TRBD1 (6 bases). The clonotype was recovered from a man between 25 and 39 years old in good health and CMV-seropositive. Sequencing used PBMCs. This CDR3 is CASSSPQGPEAFF. The CDR3 DNA follows: TGTGCCAGCAGCTCCCCACAGGGTCCGGAAGCTTTCTTT.